This T cell receptor (beta chain) was captured by sequencing in a study of blood T cell repertoires in COVID-19. As for the study in general: The study drew acute and convalescent COVID-19 samples from the United States, Italy and Spain.

With V trimmed by 4 bases and J by 5 bases, 13 bases remained unmatched. CDR3 length equals 18 residues. Germline CDR1 and CDR2: SGHRS and YFSETQ. All enrollees were about 18 to 89 years old and from fewer than 25 US areas. Authors' analysis steps: Amplification of reference gene primers was used by the study to estimate nucleated cell counts. The assay was immunoSEQ multiplex PCR, and TCRdb's table has in-frame clones only and misses some. V, J and clone size were drawn from that table, and D and trimming were deduced from the DNA. The sample records around 150,000 clones, around 85% being singletons.

The source of this sequence is a woman in her thirties or forties who had recovered from COVID-19. The specimen sequenced was PBMCs or T cells enriched from blood (not recorded which). The chain recombines TRBV5-1 with TRBJ2-3; 13 nucleotides agree with TRBD2. The CDR3 coding sequence is TGCGCCAGCAGCGCGGACGAAACTAGCGGGGGGGCCGGAGATACGCAGTATTTT. Residues: CASSADETSGGAGDTQYF.